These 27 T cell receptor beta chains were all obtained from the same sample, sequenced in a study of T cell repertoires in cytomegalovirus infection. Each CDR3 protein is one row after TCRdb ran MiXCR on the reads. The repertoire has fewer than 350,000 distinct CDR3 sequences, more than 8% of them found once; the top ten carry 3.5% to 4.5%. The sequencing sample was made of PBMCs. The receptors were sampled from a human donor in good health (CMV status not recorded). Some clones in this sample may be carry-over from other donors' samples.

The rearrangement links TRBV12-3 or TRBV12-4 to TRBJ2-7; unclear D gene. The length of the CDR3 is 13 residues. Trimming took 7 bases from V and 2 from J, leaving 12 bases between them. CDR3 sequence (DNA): TGTGCCAGCAACCTGGACGGACCCTACGAGCAGTACTTC. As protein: CASNLDGPYEQYF.

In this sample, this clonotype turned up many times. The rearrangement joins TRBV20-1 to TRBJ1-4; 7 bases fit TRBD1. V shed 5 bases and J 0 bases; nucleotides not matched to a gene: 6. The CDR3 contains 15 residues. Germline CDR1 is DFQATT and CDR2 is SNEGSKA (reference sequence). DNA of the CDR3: TGCAGTGCTGGCATTACAGGGGCAACTAATGAAAAACTGTTTTTT. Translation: CSAGITGATNEKLFF.

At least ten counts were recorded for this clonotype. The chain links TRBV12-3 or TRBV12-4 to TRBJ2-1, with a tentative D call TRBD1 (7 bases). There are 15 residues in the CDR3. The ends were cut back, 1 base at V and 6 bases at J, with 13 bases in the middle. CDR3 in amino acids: CASSLGQGGTNEQFF. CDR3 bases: TGTGCCAGCAGTTTAGGCCAGGGGGGTACCAATGAGCAGTTCTTC.

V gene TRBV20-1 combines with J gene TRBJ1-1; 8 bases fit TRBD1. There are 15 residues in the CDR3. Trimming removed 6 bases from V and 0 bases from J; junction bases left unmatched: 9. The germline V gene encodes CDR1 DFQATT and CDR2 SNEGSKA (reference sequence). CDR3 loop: CSAEDRDNLNTEAFF. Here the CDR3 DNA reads TGCAGTGCCGAGGACAGGGACAACTTGAACACTGAAGCTTTCTTT.

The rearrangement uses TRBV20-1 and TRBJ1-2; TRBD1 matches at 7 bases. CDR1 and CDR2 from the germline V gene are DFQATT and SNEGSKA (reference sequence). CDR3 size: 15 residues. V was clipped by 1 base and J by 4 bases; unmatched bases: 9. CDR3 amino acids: CSARAQTGASYGYTF. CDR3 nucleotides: TGCAGTGCTAGAGCCCAAACAGGGGCAAGCTATGGCTACACCTTC.

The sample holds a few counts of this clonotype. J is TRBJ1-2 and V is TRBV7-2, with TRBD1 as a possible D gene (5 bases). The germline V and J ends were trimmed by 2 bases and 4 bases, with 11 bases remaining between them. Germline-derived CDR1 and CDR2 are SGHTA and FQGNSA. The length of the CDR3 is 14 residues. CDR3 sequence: CASSLQQEAYGYTF. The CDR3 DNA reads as TGTGCCAGCAGCTTACAACAGGAGGCCTATGGCTACACCTTC.

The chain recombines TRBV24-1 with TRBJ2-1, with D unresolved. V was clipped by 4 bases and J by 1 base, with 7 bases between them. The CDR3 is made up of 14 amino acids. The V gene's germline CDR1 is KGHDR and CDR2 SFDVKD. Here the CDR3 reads CATSEGYSYNEQFF. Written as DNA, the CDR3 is TGTGCCACCAGTGAGGGGTATTCCTACAATGAGCAGTTCTTC.

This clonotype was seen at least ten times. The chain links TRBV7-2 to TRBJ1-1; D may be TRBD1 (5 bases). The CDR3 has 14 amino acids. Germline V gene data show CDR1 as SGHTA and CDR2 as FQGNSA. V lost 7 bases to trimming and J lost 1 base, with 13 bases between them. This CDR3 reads CASTLHQGNTEAFF. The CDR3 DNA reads TGTGCCAGCACCCTACACCAGGGGAACACTGAAGCTTTCTTT. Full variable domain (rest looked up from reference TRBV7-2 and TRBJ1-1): GAGVSQSPSNKVTEKGKDVELRCDPISGHTALYWYRQSLGQGLEFLIYFQGNSAPDKSGLPSDRFSAERTGGSVSTLTIQRTQQEDSAVYLCASTLHQGNTEAFFGQGTRLTVV.

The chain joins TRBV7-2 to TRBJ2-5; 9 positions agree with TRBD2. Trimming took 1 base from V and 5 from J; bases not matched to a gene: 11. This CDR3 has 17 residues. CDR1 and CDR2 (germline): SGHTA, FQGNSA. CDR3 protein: CASSLEVAGEPPETQYF. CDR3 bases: TGTGCCAGCAGCTTAGAGGTAGCGGGAGAACCCCCGGAGACCCAGTACTTC. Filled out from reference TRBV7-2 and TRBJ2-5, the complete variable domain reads GAGVSQSPSNKVTEKGKDVELRCDPISGHTALYWYRQSLGQGLEFLIYFQGNSAPDKSGLPSDRFSAERTGGSVSTLTIQRTQQEDSAVYLCASSLEVAGEPPETQYFGPGTRLLVL.

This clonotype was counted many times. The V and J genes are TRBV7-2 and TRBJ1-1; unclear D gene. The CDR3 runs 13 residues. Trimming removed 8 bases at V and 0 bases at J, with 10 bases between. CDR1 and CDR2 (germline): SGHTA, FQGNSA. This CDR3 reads CASLLTLNTEAFF. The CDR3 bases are TGTGCCAGCCTACTAACCCTGAACACTGAAGCTTTCTTT.

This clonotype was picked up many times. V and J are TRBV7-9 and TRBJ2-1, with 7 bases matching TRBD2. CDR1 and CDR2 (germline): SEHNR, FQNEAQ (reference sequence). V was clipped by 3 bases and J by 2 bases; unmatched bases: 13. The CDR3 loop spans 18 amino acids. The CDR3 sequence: CASSFPHSGGGAYNEQFF. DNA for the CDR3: TGTGCCAGCAGCTTTCCCCACTCGGGGGGAGGGGCCTACAATGAGCAGTTCTTC. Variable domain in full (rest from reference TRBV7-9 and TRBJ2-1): DTGVSQNPRHKITKRGQNVTFRCDPISEHNRLYWYRQTLGQGPEFLTYFQNEAQLEKSRLLSDRFSAERPKGSFSTLEIQRTEQGDSAMYLCASSFPHSGGGAYNEQFFGPGTRLTVL.

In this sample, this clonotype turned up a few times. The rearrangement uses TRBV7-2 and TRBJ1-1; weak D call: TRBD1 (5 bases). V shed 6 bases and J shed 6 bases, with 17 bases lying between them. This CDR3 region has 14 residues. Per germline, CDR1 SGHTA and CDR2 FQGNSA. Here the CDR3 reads CASRLTTGGAEAFF. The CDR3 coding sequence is TGTGCCAGCAGACTTACCACAGGAGGCGCTGAAGCTTTCTTT.

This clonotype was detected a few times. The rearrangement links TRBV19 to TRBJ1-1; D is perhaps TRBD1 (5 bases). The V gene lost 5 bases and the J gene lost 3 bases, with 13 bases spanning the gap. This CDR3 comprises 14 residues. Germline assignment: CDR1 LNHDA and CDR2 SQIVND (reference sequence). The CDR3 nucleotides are TGTGCCAGTAGTTCCCTAGGGGCGGACACTGAAGCTTTCTTT. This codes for CASSSLGADTEAFF.

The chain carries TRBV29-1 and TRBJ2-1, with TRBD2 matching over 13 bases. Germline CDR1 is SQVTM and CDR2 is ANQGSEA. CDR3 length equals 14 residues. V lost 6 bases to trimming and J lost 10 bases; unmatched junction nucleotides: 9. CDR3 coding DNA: TGCAGCGTGGCCGGGACTAGCGGGACGAGAGAGCAGTTCTTC. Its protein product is CSVAGTSGTREQFF.

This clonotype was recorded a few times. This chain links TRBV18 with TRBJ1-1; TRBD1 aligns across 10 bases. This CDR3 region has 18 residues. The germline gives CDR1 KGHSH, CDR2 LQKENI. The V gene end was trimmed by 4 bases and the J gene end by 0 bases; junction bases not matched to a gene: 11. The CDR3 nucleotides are TGTGCCAGCTCACAGATACAGACAGGGGGCTTCGTGAACACTGAAGCTTTCTTT. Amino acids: CASSQIQTGGFVNTEAFF.

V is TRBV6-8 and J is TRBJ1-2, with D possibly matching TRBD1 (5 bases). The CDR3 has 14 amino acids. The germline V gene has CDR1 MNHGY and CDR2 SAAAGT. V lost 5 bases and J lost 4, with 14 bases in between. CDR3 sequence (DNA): TGTGCCAGCAGTATGAGGGGAGGAGGCTATGGCTACACCTTC. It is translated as CASSMRGGGYGYTF.

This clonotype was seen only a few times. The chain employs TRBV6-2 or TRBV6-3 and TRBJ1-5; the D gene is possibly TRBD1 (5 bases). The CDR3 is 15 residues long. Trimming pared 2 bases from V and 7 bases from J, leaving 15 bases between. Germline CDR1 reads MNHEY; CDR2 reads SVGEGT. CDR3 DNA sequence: TGTGCCAGCAGTTACGGGGGAAGCGGTGGACAGCCCCAGCATTTT. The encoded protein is CASSYGGSGGQPQHF.

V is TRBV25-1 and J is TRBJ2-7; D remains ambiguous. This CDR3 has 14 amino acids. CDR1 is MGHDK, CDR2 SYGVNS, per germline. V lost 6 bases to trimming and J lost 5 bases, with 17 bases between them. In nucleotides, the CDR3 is TGTGCCAGCAGACCTACCTTGCTAGAGCACGAGCAGTACTTC. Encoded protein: CASRPTLLEHEQYF.

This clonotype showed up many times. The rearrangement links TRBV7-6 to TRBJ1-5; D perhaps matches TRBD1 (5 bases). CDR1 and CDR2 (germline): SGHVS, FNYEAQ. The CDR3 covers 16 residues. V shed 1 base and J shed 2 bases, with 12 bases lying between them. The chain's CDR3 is CASSLDGREGNQPQHF. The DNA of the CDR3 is TGTGCCAGCAGCTTAGATGGCAGGGAAGGCAATCAGCCCCAGCATTTT.

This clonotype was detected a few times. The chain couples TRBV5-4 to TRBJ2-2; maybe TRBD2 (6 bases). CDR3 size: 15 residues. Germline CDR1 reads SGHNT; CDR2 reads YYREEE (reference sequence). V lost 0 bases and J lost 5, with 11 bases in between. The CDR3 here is CASSLAGVVTGELFF. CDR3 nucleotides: TGTGCCAGCAGCTTGGCGGGGGTAGTTACCGGGGAGCTGTTTTTT.

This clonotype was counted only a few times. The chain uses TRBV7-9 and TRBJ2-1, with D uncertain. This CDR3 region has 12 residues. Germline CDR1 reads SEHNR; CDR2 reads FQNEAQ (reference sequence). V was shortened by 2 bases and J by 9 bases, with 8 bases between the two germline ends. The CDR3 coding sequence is TGTGCCAGCAGCTTAATTGCTCGTGAGCAGTTCTTC. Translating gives CASSLIAREQFF.

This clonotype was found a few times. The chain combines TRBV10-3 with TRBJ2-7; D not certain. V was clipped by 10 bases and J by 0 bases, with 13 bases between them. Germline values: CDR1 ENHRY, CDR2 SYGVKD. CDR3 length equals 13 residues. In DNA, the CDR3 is TGTGCCACCAAGGGCCCTACCTCCTACGAGCAGTACTTC. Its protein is CATKGPTSYEQYF.

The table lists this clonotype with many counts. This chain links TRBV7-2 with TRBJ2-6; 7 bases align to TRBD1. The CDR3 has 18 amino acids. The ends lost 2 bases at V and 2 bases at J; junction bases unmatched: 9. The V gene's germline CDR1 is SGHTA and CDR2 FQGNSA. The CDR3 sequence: CASSLKERGRPGANVLTF. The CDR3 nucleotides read TGTGCCAGCAGCTTAAAGGAGAGGGGGCGTCCTGGGGCCAACGTCCTGACTTTC. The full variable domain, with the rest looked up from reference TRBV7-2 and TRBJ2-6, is GAGVSQSPSNKVTEKGKDVELRCDPISGHTALYWYRQSLGQGLEFLIYFQGNSAPDKSGLPSDRFSAERTGGSVSTLTIQRTQQEDSAVYLCASSLKERGRPGANVLTFGAGSRLTVL.

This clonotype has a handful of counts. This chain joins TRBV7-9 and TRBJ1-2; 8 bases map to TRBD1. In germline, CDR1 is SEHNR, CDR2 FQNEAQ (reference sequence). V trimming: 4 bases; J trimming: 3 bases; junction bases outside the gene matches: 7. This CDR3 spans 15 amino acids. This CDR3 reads CASSSSGTGDYGYTF. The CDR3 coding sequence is TGTGCCAGCAGCTCTTCCGGGACAGGCGACTATGGCTACACCTTC.

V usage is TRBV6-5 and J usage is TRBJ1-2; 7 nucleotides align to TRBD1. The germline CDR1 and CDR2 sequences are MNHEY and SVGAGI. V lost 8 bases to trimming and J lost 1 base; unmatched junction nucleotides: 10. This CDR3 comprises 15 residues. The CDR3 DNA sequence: TGTGCCAGCCGGGACAGTGGAAGTTTTAACTATGGCTACACCTTC. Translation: CASRDSGSFNYGYTF.

This CDR3 is CACTDRDNQPQHF. CDR3 coding DNA: TGTGCCTGTACCGACCGTGACAATCAGCCCCAGCATTTT. This rearrangement joins TRBV30 to TRBJ1-5; D is unresolved. This CDR3 is 13 amino acids long. The germline CDR1 and CDR2 sequences are GTSNPN and SVGIG (reference sequence). V was trimmed by 6 bases and J by 3 bases, leaving 12 bases between them.

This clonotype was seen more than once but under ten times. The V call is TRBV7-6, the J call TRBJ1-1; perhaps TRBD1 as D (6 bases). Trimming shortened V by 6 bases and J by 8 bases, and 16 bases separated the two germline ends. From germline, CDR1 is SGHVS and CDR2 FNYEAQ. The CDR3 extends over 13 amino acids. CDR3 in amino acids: CASRLQGTEEAFF. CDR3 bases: TGTGCCAGCAGGTTACAGGGAACGGAGGAAGCTTTCTTT. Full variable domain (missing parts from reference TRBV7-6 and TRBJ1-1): GAGVSQSPRYKVTKRGQDVALRCDPISGHVSLYWYRQALGQGPEFLTYFNYEAQQDKSGLPNDRFSAERPEGSISTLTIQRTEQRDSAMYRCASRLQGTEEAFFGQGTRLTVV.